The source of this T cell receptor beta chain is a study of CD8 T cells in ankylosing spondylitis. One entry per CDR3 protein results from TCRdb running MiXCR on the 5' RACE reads. Here the sample spans some 200,000 distinct CDR3 sequences, around 13% being singletons. Germline loops: CDR1 SGHTA, CDR2 FQGNSA. This CDR3 contains 16 residues. V was cut by 0 bases and J by 1 base, with 13 bases left in between. Ten or more counts support this clonotype. The sequencing sample was made of blood, either unsorted or a sorted T cell fraction (not recorded which). The rearrangement links TRBV7-2 to TRBJ2-7; a possible D gene is TRBD1 (6 bases). The source is a male donor with ankylosing spondylitis or in good health (not recorded which). The CDR3 DNA follows: TGTGCCAGCAGCTTAGCGCTTGGACAGAAGTCCTACGAGCAGTACTTC. Its protein product is CASSLALGQKSYEQYF.